Here is one TCR beta chain with its context. Antigen unknown. This entry is derived from a study of neurological immune-mediated disorders. Overall study results and limits: HTLV-1-associated myelopathy had the most TCR clonal expansion, while multiple sclerosis had the least, a level that fell below healthy controls.

The unsorted libraries were generated from a total of 2 million PBMCs, which had been stored in RNAlater at -80 C. The V end lost 6 bases, the J end lost 3 bases, and 4 bases lay between the germline ends. The CDR3 sequence is 11 residues long. CDR1 MGHDK and CDR2 SYGVNS come from the germline V gene. The cDNA was synthesized by means of template-switch 5'RACE, which was carried out with 10-nucleotide random UMIs. TCRdb re-analysed the 5' RACE reads in MiXCR, keeping a single row per CDR3 protein. Altogether 54,000 or so distinct CDR3 sequences are present, around 3.5% being singletons, with the ten largest covering around 3.3%.

The chain combines TRBV25-1 with TRBJ2-3; no definite D call. Sequencing input: PBMCs. The TCR comes from a woman aged 25 to 39 with multiple sclerosis. Here the CDR3 reads CASRDTDTQYF. CDR3 coding DNA: TGTGCCAGCAGAGATACAGATACGCAGTATTTT.